This paragraph covers one TCR beta chain sequence. As yet, its antigen is unknown. These data are taken from a study of CXCR3-negative and CXCR3-positive naive CD8 T cells. Study background: Each library gave roughly 1.4 +/- 0.3 million of roughly 140 million TRB reads. The study's findings and limits: It was found that naive subsets had comparable surface CD5, and TCR strength was inferred from TRB CDR3 properties. CXCR3-positive naive cells had more hydrophobic TRB CDR3s than CXCR3-negative naive cells. Naive CXCR3-positive and CXCR3-negative cells shared similar TRBV-TRBJ usage, unlike memory cells.

Germline values: CDR1 SGDLS, CDR2 YYNGEE. CDR3 length: 13 amino acids. 5' RACE that incorporated UMI labels was used to prepare the TRB cDNA libraries. Each CDR3 protein gets one entry in TCRdb, which reprocessed the 5' RACE reads and gives no DNA. Its table records 50,000 to 70,000 distinct CDR3 sequences. The rearrangement uses TRBV9 and TRBJ2-7. This clonotype was obtained from a human donor in good health. Some clones in this sample may be carry-over from other donors' samples. Sequencing was carried out using naive CXCR3+ CD8+ T cells from blood. As for subset: CD45RO-CCR7+CD27+CD95- naive CD8+ T cells expressing CXCR3 (TNR3+). The CDR3 protein is CASSVEGSDEQYF.